These T cell receptor beta chains were read from a single sample in a study of vaccination effects on CD4 cells after COVID-19. No antigen has been assigned to these receptors. Produced via immunoSEQ multiplex PCR; TCRdb's table is partial and in-frame only. The profile shows 35,000 to 40,000 clones, 82% of them singletons. The starting material was CD4+ T cells from PBMCs cultured without peptide, obtained before COVID-19 vaccination. These receptors were collected from a human donor who received a COVID-19 vaccine. Both conserved end residues are part of each CDR3. Each record gives: V gene, J gene, D gene, CDR3 DNA, CDR3 protein. D genes are given only for firm matches.

v_call: TRBV5-1; j_call: TRBJ2-3; d_call: NA; cdr3_nt: TGCGCCAGCAGCTTGTTGGGTAAGGGGTCCGATACGCAGTATTTT; cdr3_aa: CASSLLGKGSDTQYF
v_call: TRBV25-1; j_call: TRBJ2-6; d_call: NA; cdr3_nt: TGTGCCAGCAGTGAGTCCTTAAGGGGGGCCAACGTCCTGACTTTC; cdr3_aa: CASSESLRGANVLTF
v_call: TRBV12-3/TRBV12-4; j_call: TRBJ2-3; d_call: NA; cdr3_nt: TGTGCCAGCAGTTGGGGAGAGCCAGATACGCAGTATTTT; cdr3_aa: CASSWGEPDTQYF
v_call: TRBV11-1; j_call: TRBJ2-5; d_call: NA; cdr3_nt: TGTGCCAGCAGCTTAACCAGCGGCAGGGGTAAACAGACCCAGTACTTC; cdr3_aa: CASSLTSGRGKQTQYF
v_call: TRBV4-3; j_call: TRBJ2-2; d_call: NA; cdr3_nt: TGCGCCAGCAGCCAGGCTCCGACTGGCACCGGGGAGCTGTTTTTT; cdr3_aa: CASSQAPTGTGELFF
v_call: TRBV24-1; j_call: TRBJ1-5; d_call: NA; cdr3_nt: TGTGCCACCAGTGATTTGTCGGCCCCCAATCAGCCCCAGCATTTT; cdr3_aa: CATSDLSAPNQPQHF
v_call: TRBV5-4; j_call: TRBJ1-1; d_call: NA; cdr3_nt: TGTGCCAGCTCGAGGGACACGAACACTGAAGCTTTCTTT; cdr3_aa: CASSRDTNTEAFF
v_call: TRBV6-5; j_call: TRBJ2-1; d_call: NA; cdr3_nt: TGTGCCAGCAGTCGCCAGGCAAACAATGAGCAGTTCTTC; cdr3_aa: CASSRQANNEQFF
v_call: TRBV14; j_call: TRBJ1-6; d_call: NA; cdr3_nt: TGTGCCAGCAGCCAAGATATCCGACCCCTCCACTTT; cdr3_aa: CASSQDIRPLHF
v_call: TRBV7-3; j_call: TRBJ2-2; d_call: NA; cdr3_nt: TGTGCCAGCAGCTCTGACGGCCCGAACACCGGGGAGCTGTTTTTT; cdr3_aa: CASSSDGPNTGELFF